Following are 14 T cell receptor beta chains from one sample sequenced in a study of human T cells and chemical hapten exposure. One entry per CDR3 protein results from TCRdb running MiXCR on the RACE reads. The repertoire includes 210,000 or so distinct CDR3 sequences, approximately 24% of them detected once, and 2% to 3% sits in the top ten. Documented time point: patch test 3, about 24 weeks after DPC sensitization. Documented treatment: therapeutic diphenylcyclopropenone sensitization with weekly scalp DPC. Source: whole blood, taken in connection with sensitization to the hapten diphenylcyclopropenone (DPC). Every receptor here comes from a woman in her thirties or forties with alopecia areata. Some clones in this sample may be carry-over from other donors' samples.

CDR3 loop: CASSPLASEQFF. DNA of the CDR3: TGTGCCAGCAGCCCACTAGCGAGTGAGCAGTTCTTC. The J gene is TRBJ2-1, the V gene TRBV27, with TRBD2 matching 7 bases. The CDR3 covers 12 residues. V shed 6 bases and J 9 bases; nucleotides not matched to a gene: 5. From germline, CDR1 is MNHEY and CDR2 SMNVEV (reference sequence).

The J gene is TRBJ2-7, the V gene TRBV6-1; 10 nucleotides agree with TRBD2. Trimming took 0 bases from V and 4 from J; bases not matched to a gene: 3. The germline CDR1 and CDR2 sequences are MNHNS and SASEGT. This CDR3 spans 15 amino acids. The chain's CDR3 is CASSEAGLAAYEQYF. The CDR3, as DNA: TGTGCCAGCAGTGAAGCAGGACTAGCGGCATACGAGCAGTACTTC.

This chain connects TRBV4-3 to TRBJ2-3, with a tentative D call TRBD2 (5 bases). The germline V and J ends were trimmed by 2 bases and 2 bases, with 8 bases remaining between them. Germline CDR1 LGHNA, CDR2 YSLEER. The CDR3 covers 14 residues. CDR3 nucleotide sequence: TGCGCCAGCAGCCAATTAGCGTCCACAGATACGCAGTATTTT. Translated, it gives CASSQLASTDTQYF.

The table lists this clonotype with many counts. This chain joins TRBV20-1 and TRBJ1-5; no definite D call. The V end lost 2 bases, the J end lost 4 bases, and 9 bases lay between the germline ends. The length of the CDR3 is 13 residues. Germline loops: CDR1 DFQATT, CDR2 SNEGSKA (reference sequence). The CDR3 spells CSARQVVNQPQHF. The CDR3 DNA follows: TGCAGTGCTAGACAGGTCGTAAATCAGCCCCAGCATTTT.

The chain couples TRBV29-1 to TRBJ2-1; the D gene could be TRBD1 or TRBD2 (9 bases each). CDR3 length: 16 residues. Germline CDR1 SQVTM, CDR2 ANQGSEA. Trimming shortened V by 6 bases and J by 8 bases, and 26 bases separated the two germline ends. In DNA form, the CDR3 reads TGCAGCGTAGTACAGGGGGCGGTAGCGGGAGTCCATGAGCAGTTCTTC. Amino acid sequence: CSVVQGAVAGVHEQFF.

In its sample, this clonotype was seen a few times. The chain carries TRBV11-1 and TRBJ2-7; 10 nucleotides line up with TRBD1. Trimming took 5 bases from V and 6 from J; bases not matched to a gene: 7. In germline, CDR1 is SGHAT, CDR2 FQDESV (reference sequence). The CDR3 sequence is 14 residues long. The CDR3 bases are TGTGCCAGCAGCCCTAGACAGGGGGCCTTCGAGCAGTACTTC. Translation gives CASSPRQGAFEQYF.

V and J are TRBV20-1 and TRBJ1-4, with TRBD1 matching over 7 bases. The CDR3 is 17 residues long. V dropped 0 bases and J dropped 8; count of bases not matched to a gene: 15. Looked up from germline, CDR1 is DFQATT and CDR2 is SNEGSKA (reference sequence). The CDR3 nucleotides read TGCAGTGCTAGAGATCTTTCTAAGGAGGGGGCCGGAGAAAAACTGTTTTTT. Its protein is CSARDLSKEGAGEKLFF.

The genes are TRBV6-2 or TRBV6-3 and TRBJ1-5, with TRBD1 matching over 7 bases. This CDR3 contains 15 residues. V dropped 8 bases and J dropped 4; count of bases not matched to a gene: 11. CDR1 MNHEY and CDR2 SVGEGT come from the germline V gene. CDR3 amino acids: CASRVGGGWNQPQHF. As DNA, the CDR3 is TGTGCCAGCCGGGTTGGAGGGGGCTGGAATCAGCCCCAGCATTTT.

In its sample, this clonotype was seen a few times. The rearrangement links TRBV24-1 to TRBJ2-1, with D maybe TRBD2 (6 bases). Germline V gene data show CDR1 as KGHDR and CDR2 as SFDVKD. The ends were cut back, 5 bases at V and 6 bases at J, with 13 bases in the middle. The CDR3 totals 14 residues. The CDR3: CATSAPGLGNEQFF. The CDR3 nucleotides read TGTGCCACCAGTGCCCCGGGACTTGGCAATGAGCAGTTCTTC.

This clonotype occurred many times. The chain employs TRBV7-2 and TRBJ2-7, with D possibly TRBD2 on 6 matching bases. The V gene lost 5 bases and the J gene lost 2 bases, with 16 bases spanning the gap. Per germline, CDR1 SGHTA and CDR2 FQGNSA. CDR3 size: 15 residues. The CDR3 here is CASSAGGTATYEQYF. In DNA, the CDR3 is TGTGCCAGCAGCGCGGGCGGGACGGCCACCTACGAGCAGTACTTC.

This rearrangement joins TRBV12-3 or TRBV12-4 to TRBJ2-7; D is uncertain. V shed 5 bases and J shed 9 bases, with 11 bases lying between them. This CDR3 has 11 amino acids. The CDR3 reads CASSPGLGQYF. The CDR3 coding sequence is TGTGCCAGCAGTCCCGGTTTAGGGCAGTACTTC.

This clonotype showed up many times. J is TRBJ2-4 and V is TRBV18; D not resolved. This CDR3 has 13 residues. Germline V gene data show CDR1 as KGHSH and CDR2 as LQKENI. Trimming took 3 bases from V and 8 from J, leaving 11 bases between them. CDR3 loop: CASSPRVRDIQYF. CDR3 nucleotides: TGTGCCAGCTCACCCCGGGTTAGGGACATTCAGTACTTC. Supplemented by reference TRBV18 and TRBJ2-4, the full variable domain reads NAGVMQNPRHLVRRRGQEARLRCSPMKGHSHVYWYRQLPEEGLKFMVYLQKENIIDESGMPKERFSAEFPKEGPSILRIQQVVRGDSAAYFCASSPRVRDIQYFGAGTRLSVL.

The CDR3 DNA follows: TGTGCCAGCAGCTTAGGACCGAGGTCTGGGGCCAACGTCCTGACTTTC. The encoded protein is CASSLGPRSGANVLTF. The chain joins TRBV7-2 to TRBJ2-6; D call uncertain. The CDR3 sequence is 16 residues long. Germline lookup yields CDR1 SGHTA and CDR2 FQGNSA. V was trimmed by 1 base and J by 1 base, leaving 8 bases between them.

The J gene is TRBJ1-6, the V gene TRBV7-6; TRBD1 matches 9 bases. From germline, CDR1 is SGHVS and CDR2 FNYEAQ. The V gene end was trimmed by 5 bases and the J gene end by 7 bases; junction bases not matched to a gene: 6. The CDR3 runs 15 residues. CDR3 coding DNA: TGTGCCAGCAGCGCCGGACAGGGGAAGAATTCACCCCTCCACTTT. Amino acids: CASSAGQGKNSPLHF.